This T cell receptor beta chain was captured by sequencing in a study of T cell responses to AZD1222 COVID-19 vaccine. CDR3 length: 15 residues. Trimming left V 0 bases short and J 1 base short, with 9 bases between. The germline V gene has CDR1 MNHEY and CDR2 SVGAGI. Sequencing was performed with immunoSEQ multiplex PCR; in TCRdb, only in-frame clones are kept and a portion is missing. The table lists about 140,000 clones, about nine tenths of them singletons, with 1.7% in the top ten. This chain joins TRBV6-5 and TRBJ1-2, with unresolved D. The receptor's source is an adult in good health. The starting material was peripheral blood, obtained on day 0 of AZD1222 vaccination. Here the CDR3 DNA reads TGTGCCAGCAGTTACTCGTACCCGATTAACTATGGCTACACCTTC. Protein: CASSYSYPINYGYTF.